This T cell receptor (beta chain) comes out of a study of shared clonotypes between healthy human individuals. Findings and caveats of the study: With few donors, the genetic and exposure-history diversity represented was limited. Four donors shared about 4.5% of their naive CD4 clonotypes.

Looked up from germline, CDR1 is LNHDA and CDR2 is SQIVND (reference sequence). The length of the CDR3 is 15 residues. V shed 5 bases and J 8 bases; nucleotides not matched to a gene: 12. The method was immunoSEQ multiplex PCR; TCRdb's version includes in-frame clones alone and lacks a portion of them. The data show 2 million to 2.5 million clones, with just over 90% seen just once and roughly 0.36% held by the top ten. As for this clone: Its antigen remains unidentified.

V and J are TRBV19 and TRBJ1-2; 9 bases match TRBD1. The material sequenced was naive CD4+ T cells from PBMCs. As to subset: CD45RA+ positively selected. The sequence was obtained from a man between 18 and 35 years old in good health. Some clones in this sample may be carry-over from other donors' samples. The CDR3: CASSWDRETARGYTF. The DNA of the CDR3 is TGTGCCAGTAGTTGGGACAGGGAAACGGCGAGGGGCTACACCTTC.